Shown below are 18 T cell receptor beta chains from a single sample sequenced in a study of regulatory T cells in long-lasting Graves disease. Arm-PCR with iRepertoire HTBI primers amplified the CDR3 regions for these TCR beta libraries. One entry per CDR3 protein, called by TCRdb with MiXCR from the multiplex PCR reads. The sample consists of some 600,000 distinct CDR3 sequences, about 16% of them appearing once. Time point denoted: newly diagnosed GD, antithyroid drugs for less than 3 months. From RNA extracted from PBMCs, the TCR library was made. The same sample was also studied in work on T cells in Graves' hyperthyroidism and ophthalmopathy.

The starting material was peripheral blood mononuclear cells (PBMCs), obtained at new diagnosis, from a patient treated with antithyroid drugs. The receptor set was obtained from a man aged 18 to 30 with Graves disease.

This clonotype has ten or more counts. The chain recombines TRBV12-3 or TRBV12-4 with TRBJ1-5; D is possibly TRBD1 (6 bases). The CDR3 is 14 residues long. The V end lost 6 bases, the J end lost 1 base, and 10 bases lay between the germline ends. CDR3 bases: TGTGCCAGCAGACCCACAGGGAGCAATCAGCCCCAGCATTTT. Protein: CASRPTGSNQPQHF.

There are many counts of this clonotype. This sequence joins TRBV5-1 and TRBJ1-2, with TRBD1 matching over 10 bases. CDR1 and CDR2 (germline): SGHRS, YFSETQ. The CDR3 has 18 residues. J was trimmed by 6 bases and V by 0 bases; bases with no gene match: 14. DNA of the CDR3: TGCGCCAGCAGCTTGGCCCGAGACAGGGGGCTGATGGGTGATGGCTACACCTTC. Its protein is CASSLARDRGLMGDGYTF.

The CDR3 protein is CASSRGVGQGTSGAPYNEQFF. CDR3 coding DNA: TGTGCCAGCAGCCGAGGGGTCGGACAGGGGACTAGCGGGGCACCCTACAATGAGCAGTTCTTC. The gene calls are TRBV3-1 and TRBJ2-1, with 13 positions matching TRBD2. The germline CDR1 and CDR2 sequences are LGHDT and YNNKEL (reference sequence). Unmatched junction bases numbered 17, after V lost 4 bases and J lost 2 bases. This CDR3 region has 21 residues.

This clonotype was found many times. The chain recombines TRBV20-1 with TRBJ2-1, with TRBD2 identical over 7 bases. Germline CDR1 and CDR2: DFQATT and SNEGSKA (reference sequence). The V segment lost 5 bases and the J segment 4 bases; nucleotides outside the gene matches: 11. The CDR3 length is 15 residues. The CDR3 sequence: CSALSTGEGYNEQFF. The DNA of the CDR3 is TGCAGTGCTCTCAGTACGGGGGAGGGGTACAATGAGCAGTTCTTC.

In its sample, this clonotype was seen many times. This rearrangement joins TRBV6-6 to TRBJ2-1, with 8 positions matching TRBD2. The ends lost 0 bases at V and 2 bases at J; junction bases unmatched: 9. CDR3 length: 18 amino acids. Germline V gene lookup returns CDR1 MNHNY and CDR2 SVGAGI (reference sequence). The CDR3 spells CASSYSRGGRPPYNEQFF. CDR3 nucleotides: TGTGCCAGCAGTTACTCGAGGGGCGGGAGGCCCCCCTACAATGAGCAGTTCTTC.

The sample holds a few counts of this clonotype. The rearrangement joins TRBV20-1 to TRBJ2-7; D is uncertain. Per germline, CDR1 DFQATT and CDR2 SNEGSKA (reference sequence). There are 13 residues in the CDR3. The V gene lost 4 bases and the J gene lost 2 bases, with 12 bases spanning the gap. The CDR3 DNA follows: TGCAGTGCTACAACCGGGTCCACCTACGAGCAGTACTTC. Protein product: CSATTGSTYEQYF.

The CDR3 spells CASSQGGYSGANVLTF. The CDR3 coding sequence is TGTGCCAGCAGCCAAGGGGGGTACTCTGGGGCCAACGTCCTGACTTTC. This chain connects TRBV14 to TRBJ2-6, with D perhaps given as TRBD1 or TRBD2 (5 bases each). The CDR3 has 16 residues. Trimming removed 1 base at V and 0 bases at J, with 7 bases between. Per the germline V gene, CDR1 is SGHDN and CDR2 is FVKESK.

This clonotype occurred many times. The chain uses TRBV7-2 and TRBJ2-1; 9 nucleotides line up with TRBD2. Germline lookup yields CDR1 SGHTA and CDR2 FQGNSA. The ends lost 3 bases at V and 2 bases at J; junction bases unmatched: 5. The CDR3 runs 16 residues. CDR3 protein: CASSFGGRGTYNEQFF. The CDR3 DNA sequence: TGTGCCAGCAGCTTTGGCGGGAGGGGTACCTACAATGAGCAGTTCTTC.

There are many counts of this clonotype. This chain connects TRBV5-1 to TRBJ2-1; D may correspond to TRBD1 or TRBD2 (5 bases each). Germline CDR1 is SGHRS and CDR2 is YFSETQ. Trimming removed 5 bases from V and 2 bases from J, with 17 bases in between. This CDR3 is 16 amino acids long. The CDR3 region is CASSSDGTSTYNEQFF. The DNA for the CDR3 is TGCGCCAGCAGTTCCGACGGGACGAGCACCTACAATGAGCAGTTCTTC. Drawing the rest from reference TRBV5-1 and TRBJ2-1, the complete variable domain is KAGVTQTPRYLIKTRGQQVTLSCSPISGHRSVSWYQQTPGQGLQFLFEYFSETQRNKGNFPGRFSGRQFSNSRSEMNVSTLELGDSALYLCASSSDGTSTYNEQFFGPGTRLTVL.

The table lists this clonotype with many counts. The chain uses TRBV6-1 and TRBJ1-6; 7 bases map to TRBD1. This CDR3 region has 16 residues. Per germline, CDR1 MNHNS and CDR2 SASEGT. V trimming: 4 bases; J trimming: 8 bases; junction bases outside the gene matches: 11. The CDR3 coding sequence is TGTGCCAGCAGTGGGGGACAGATCCAACAATATTCACCCCTCCACTTT. Translation gives CASSGGQIQQYSPLHF.

This rearrangement joins TRBV6-1 to TRBJ1-5; tentatively, D is TRBD1 (6 bases). V was pared by 11 bases and J by 4 bases, with 12 bases between. The germline CDR1 and CDR2 sequences are MNHNS and SASEGT. This CDR3 has 12 residues. The CDR3 DNA reads TGTGCCGCGGGGGCGGTAAATCAGCCCCAGCATTTT. Protein: CAAGAVNQPQHF.

This clonotype was recorded at least ten times. The J gene is TRBJ2-1, the V gene TRBV5-1; TRBD1 might be the D (7 bases). This CDR3 is built from 13 residues. Germline CDR1 reads SGHRS; CDR2 reads YFSETQ. The V end was cut by 7 bases, the J end by 4 bases, with 12 bases between. The CDR3: CASSGGGYNEQFF. CDR3 bases: TGCGCCAGCTCAGGGGGAGGTTACAATGAGCAGTTCTTC.

The V gene is TRBV6-1, the J gene TRBJ1-5; D is possibly TRBD1 (5 bases). CDR3 length equals 15 residues. In germline, CDR1 is MNHNS, CDR2 SASEGT. Trimming shortened V by 7 bases and J by 2 bases, and 15 bases separated the two germline ends. The CDR3 loop reads CASTFGQGGNQPQHF. CDR3 coding DNA: TGTGCCAGCACTTTTGGGCAGGGTGGCAATCAGCCCCAGCATTTT.

This clonotype came up many times. The chain links TRBV30 to TRBJ1-2; D gene uncertain. Trimming shortened V by 8 bases and J by 8 bases, and 18 bases separated the two germline ends. From germline, CDR1 is GTSNPN and CDR2 SVGIG (reference sequence). The CDR3 has 12 amino acids. CDR3 DNA: TGTGCCGGGAACGGGGTTGAGGCCGGCTACACCTTC. The encoded protein is CAGNGVEAGYTF.

This clonotype came up a few times. The V call is TRBV7-9, the J call TRBJ2-1; 7 positions agree with TRBD2. The V and J ends lost 5 bases and 9 bases, in that order; junction bases with no gene match: 7. CDR3 length: 13 residues. CDR1 is SEHNR, CDR2 FQNEAQ, per germline (reference sequence). The CDR3: CASSPVAGGEQFF. Here the CDR3 DNA reads TGTGCCAGCAGCCCAGTAGCGGGCGGTGAGCAGTTCTTC.

This clonotype appeared many times. This rearrangement joins TRBV12-3 or TRBV12-4 to TRBJ2-2; tentative D call: TRBD2 (5 bases). CDR3 size: 14 residues. Trimming removed 7 bases at V and 5 bases at J, with 14 bases between. CDR3 nucleotide sequence: TGTGCCAGCACCCTCGGGGAGCCAACCGGGGAGCTGTTTTTT. This codes for CASTLGEPTGELFF.

This clonotype was counted between two and nine times. This chain uses TRBV3-1 with TRBJ1-6, with D possibly TRBD1 on 5 matching bases. Germline V gives CDR1 LGHDT, CDR2 YNNKEL (reference sequence). This CDR3 has 17 amino acids. The V and J ends lost 5 bases and 7 bases respectively, with 21 bases between them. CDR3 amino acids: CASSSRSPGPTNSPLHF. DNA of the CDR3: TGTGCCAGCAGCTCAAGAAGTCCGGGACCTACAAATTCACCCCTCCACTTT.

This clonotype was detected many times. The DNA of the CDR3 is TGTGCCTGGACGTGGGGACCGTCCACTGAAGCTTTCTTT. Translated: CAWTWGPSTEAFF. This chain links TRBV30 with TRBJ1-1; perhaps TRBD1 as D (5 bases). The CDR3 is made up of 13 amino acids. Trimming stripped 4 bases from V and 4 bases from J, with 13 bases between. CDR1 is GTSNPN and CDR2 is SVGIG in the germline V gene (reference sequence).